Listed here is a single TCR beta chain. This entry is derived from a study of cytomegalovirus exposure and HLA in healthy donors. CDR3 length: 16 residues. CDR1 is SGHTA, CDR2 FQGNSA, per germline. The trim removed 2 bases at V and 3 bases at J, leaving 3 bases unmatched. Both 60 Vbeta primers and 13 Jbeta primers went into the PCR. Here immunoSEQ multiplex PCR was the method, and the copy in TCRdb shows in-frame clones only, minus some. The sample has some 130,000 clones; around 80% are singletons. Sequenced input: PBMCs. V and J are TRBV7-2 and TRBJ2-2, with 10 bases matching TRBD1. This sequence was found in a female donor in good health and CMV-seronegative. The CDR3 region is CASSLYGTGDTGELFF. The CDR3, as DNA: TGTGCCAGCAGCTTATACGGGACAGGGGACACCGGGGAGCTGTTTTTT. The full variable domain, rest sourced from reference TRBV7-2 and TRBJ2-2, is GAGVSQSPSNKVTEKGKDVELRCDPISGHTALYWYRQSLGQGLEFLIYFQGNSAPDKSGLPSDRFSAERTGGSVSTLTIQRTQQEDSAVYLCASSLYGTGDTGELFFGEGSRLTVL.